Listed below are T cell receptor beta chains from one sample, sequenced in a study of cytomegalovirus exposure and HLA in healthy donors. Data came from immunoSEQ multiplex PCR; TCRdb stores just in-frame clones and leaves some out. This table has over 130,000 clones, roughly 83% appearing once. Specimen: PBMCs. Source of these receptors: a human donor in good health. Each CDR3 is given with its conserved first and last residue. D genes are given only for firm matches. Clone size is not always given. Where it is, it says once, few, many or a class for expanded clones.

clone size	V gene	J gene	CDR3 length	D gene	CDR3 protein	CDR3 DNA
.	TRBV5-1	TRBJ2-7	13	TRBD1	CASVRDSTYEQYF	TGCGCCAGTGTCCGGGACAGCACCTACGAGCAGTACTTC
.	TRBV15	TRBJ2-3	16	TRBD2	CATSRRTSGVADTQYF	TGTGCCACCAGCAGAAGGACTAGCGGGGTTGCAGATACGCAGTATTTT
once	TRBV19	TRBJ1-5	16	TRBD1	CASSIAFRGQNQPQHF	TGTGCCAGTAGTATAGCGTTCAGGGGGCAGAATCAGCCCCAGCATTTT
.	TRBV28	TRBJ1-1	13	.	CASRFTLNTEAFF	TGTGCCAGCAGGTTCACACTGAACACTGAAGCTTTCTTT
.	TRBV11-3	TRBJ2-7	19	TRBD2	CASSPTVGSSGRAGYEQYF	TGTGCCAGCAGCCCCACAGTGGGGTCTAGCGGGAGGGCAGGATACGAGCAGTACTTC
.	TRBV7-8	TRBJ2-3	17	TRBD2	CASSLGTSGNLEDTQYF	TGTGCCAGCAGCTTAGGAACTAGCGGGAATCTTGAAGATACGCAGTATTTT
.	TRBV27	TRBJ2-1	17	.	CASSLSPRRSSYNEQFF	TGTGCCAGCAGTTTATCGCCCCGGAGAAGCTCCTACAATGAGCAGTTCTTC
.	TRBV5-1	TRBJ2-4	18	TRBD2	CASSLAVAGGLAKNIQYF	TGCGCCAGCAGCTTGGCCGTGGCGGGGGGCCTAGCCAAAAACATTCAGTACTTC
.	TRBV5-1	TRBJ2-7	15	.	CASSLVWGLGYEQYF	TGCGCCAGCAGCTTGGTGTGGGGACTCGGATACGAGCAGTACTTC
.	TRBV7-9	TRBJ2-7	14	.	CASSHRLSSYEQYF	TGTGCCAGCAGCCACAGGCTTAGCTCCTACGAGCAGTACTTC
.	TRBV25-1	TRBJ1-1	14	TRBD1	CASSRTGGATEAFF	TGTGCCAGCAGCAGGACAGGGGGGGCCACTGAAGCTTTCTTT
.	TRBV25-1	TRBJ1-6	11	.	CASSAMTDLHF	TGTGCCAGCAGTGCAATGACAGATCTCCACTTT
.	TRBV30	TRBJ1-5	13	TRBD1	CAWSADRDQPQHF	TGTGCCTGGAGCGCAGACAGGGATCAGCCCCAGCATTTT
.	TRBV5-1	TRBJ1-5	13	.	CASSLSMDQPQHF	TGCGCCAGCAGCCTGAGCATGGATCAGCCCCAGCATTTT
.	TRBV10-3	TRBJ2-3	18	TRBD2	CAISLGLAGGPETDTQYF	TGTGCCATCAGTTTGGGACTAGCGGGAGGGCCTGAAACAGATACGCAGTATTTT
.	TRBV18	TRBJ2-5	14	.	CASSPAGLQETQYF	TGTGCCAGCTCACCCGCGGGACTCCAAGAGACCCAGTACTTC
once	TRBV4-1	TRBJ2-3	15	.	CASSQDPPDTITQYF	TGCGCCAGCAGCCAAGATCCACCGGACACTATTACGCAGTATTTT
.	TRBV7-9	TRBJ2-1	14	.	CASSFSVSYNEQFF	TGTGCCAGCAGCTTTTCGGTCTCCTACAATGAGCAGTTCTTC
.	TRBV11-2	TRBJ2-5	15	TRBD2	CASSLLGGGEETQYF	TGTGCCAGCAGCTTATTGGGCGGGGGAGAGGAGACCCAGTACTTC
.	TRBV28	TRBJ2-3	15	TRBD2	CASSGLAGDADTQYF	TGTGCCAGCAGCGGACTAGCGGGAGACGCAGATACGCAGTATTTT
.	TRBV20-1	TRBJ2-2	11	.	CSASRVGELFF	TGCAGTGCTAGTCGGGTCGGGGAGCTGTTTTTT
.	TRBV6-4	TRBJ2-1	14	TRBD2	CASSLLAGNNEQFF	TGTGCCAGCAGCCTACTAGCGGGCAACAATGAGCAGTTCTTC
.	TRBV4-1	TRBJ2-3	15	.	CASSQEGGPGDTQYF	TGCGCCAGCAGCCAAGAAGGCGGGCCGGGAGATACGCAGTATTTT
few	TRBV2	TRBJ2-7	13	.	CASSVGTHYEQYF	TGTGCCAGCAGTGTAGGGACTCACTACGAGCAGTACTTC
.	TRBV28	TRBJ2-7	11	.	CASSSPGQEYF	TGTGCCAGCAGTTCTCCGGGACAAGAGTACTTC
once	TRBV5-1	TRBJ2-7	16	.	CASSLLDLAGGYEQYF	TGCGCCAGCAGCTTGTTAGACCTTGCAGGGGGGTACGAGCAGTACTTC
.	TRBV6-6	TRBJ1-5	15	.	CASSYSPGSNQPQHF	TGTGCCAGCAGTTACTCGCCCGGGAGCAATCAGCCCCAGCATTTT
.	TRBV6-1	TRBJ2-1	15	TRBD2	CASHLLAGGRVEQFF	TGTGCCAGTCACTTACTAGCGGGAGGGAGGGTTGAGCAGTTCTTC
.	TRBV19	TRBJ2-3	14	.	CASSIEGWTDTQYF	TGTGCCAGTAGTATCGAGGGTTGGACAGATACGCAGTATTTT
.	TRBV19	TRBJ2-7	14	.	CASSIGADSYEQYF	TGTGCCAGTAGTATAGGGGCAGACTCCTACGAGCAGTACTTC
once	TRBV6-1	TRBJ1-5	14	.	CAGSQHPRHQPQHF	TGTGCCGGCAGTCAGCACCCGAGGCACCAGCCCCAGCATTTT
.	TRBV19	TRBJ1-5	19	.	CASTPRSLPASYSNQPQHF	TGTGCCAGTACCCCGAGGTCGCTCCCTGCTTCTTATAGCAATCAGCCCCAGCATTTT
.	TRBV21-1	TRBJ1-1	20	.	CASSNAGRPPSDRVDTEAFF	TGTGCCAGCAGCAACGCAGGGAGGCCGCCCTCGGACAGGGTCGACACTGAAGCTTTCTTT
.	TRBV4-1	TRBJ2-2	15	.	CASSQDGWWSGELFF	TGCGCCAGCAGCCAAGACGGGTGGTGGTCCGGGGAGCTGTTTTTT
.	TRBV27	TRBJ1-1	12	TRBD1	CASSPRTGMAFF	TGTGCCAGCAGTCCGAGGACAGGGATGGCTTTCTTT
.	TRBV29-1	TRBJ1-2	12	.	CSGLQGTRGYTF	TGCAGCGGCCTACAGGGCACCAGAGGCTACACCTTC
few	TRBV6-5	TRBJ1-2	14	.	CASSYGRGWNGYPF	TGTGCCAGCAGTTACGGAAGGGGGTGGAATGGCTACCCCTTC
.	TRBV5-1	TRBJ2-7	14	TRBD2	CASSTGSGSYEQYF	TGCGCCAGCAGCACGGGGAGCGGGAGTTACGAGCAGTACTTC
.	TRBV6-1	TRBJ2-7	15	.	CASSVDMAGAYEQYF	TGTGCCAGCAGTGTCGATATGGCGGGGGCATACGAGCAGTACTTC
.	TRBV4-2	TRBJ2-7	15	.	CASSQDNGGSYEQYF	TGTGCCAGCAGCCAAGATAACGGCGGCTCCTACGAGCAGTACTTC
.	TRBV7-8	TRBJ2-1	15	.	CASSNRVDSYNEQFF	TGTGCCAGCAGCAACCGGGTCGACTCCTACAATGAGCAGTTCTTC
.	TRBV30	TRBJ2-3	14	TRBD2	CACPASGMSDTQYF	TGTGCCTGCCCAGCTAGCGGGATGTCAGATACGCAGTATTTT
.	TRBV19	TRBJ2-7	13	TRBD1	CASSRGQSYEQYF	TGTGCCAGTAGTAGGGGACAGTCCTACGAGCAGTACTTC
.	TRBV18	TRBJ1-2	14	.	CASSPGGDNYGYTF	TGTGCCAGCTCACCCGGAGGGGATAACTATGGCTACACCTTC
.	TRBV25-1	TRBJ1-2	12	.	CASSPEGYGYTF	TGTGCCAGCAGCCCAGAGGGCTATGGCTACACCTTC
once	TRBV6-6	TRBJ2-3	15	TRBD2	CASSYSTSGTDTQYF	TGTGCCAGCAGTTACTCGACTAGCGGCACAGATACGCAGTATTTT